This passage covers 12 T cell receptor beta chains from one sample sequenced in a study of shared clonotypes between healthy human individuals. Measured with immunoSEQ multiplex PCR; TCRdb has only the in-frame clones, and not every one. The sample shows roughly 770,000 clones, roughly 96% of them seen only once. The naive CD8 population came from CD45RO-negative cells selected for CCR7, without terminally differentiated effector memory CD45RA+ cells. The sample was naive CD8+ T cells sorted from blood. Receptor source: a man aged 25 to 40 in good health.

The chain uses TRBV25-1 and TRBJ2-5; D gene unclear. CDR3 length equals 11 residues. From germline, CDR1 is MGHDK and CDR2 SYGVNS. V gave up 1 base and J gave up 7 bases, with 4 bases separating them. The CDR3, as DNA: TGTGCCAGCAGTGAATCGGTGACCCAGTACTTC. Protein sequence: CASSESVTQYF.

V gene TRBV28 combines with J gene TRBJ2-7, with 9 positions matching TRBD1. Germline trimming cut 2 bases from V and 0 bases from J; bases unmatched to any gene: 5. The CDR3 runs 16 residues. Germline V gene sequence: CDR1 MDHEN, CDR2 SYDVKM. The chain's CDR3 is CASSLRDRGASYEQYF. CDR3 sequence (DNA): TGTGCCAGCAGTTTACGTGACAGGGGGGCCTCCTACGAGCAGTACTTC.

The chain links TRBV7-9 to TRBJ1-4; D call uncertain. The V gene's germline CDR1 is SEHNR and CDR2 FQNEAQ (reference sequence). The CDR3 consists of 12 residues. V shed 5 bases and J shed 11 bases, with 12 bases lying between them. CDR3 in amino acids: CASSADGRKLFF. The CDR3 coding sequence is TGTGCCAGCAGCGCGGATGGGAGGAAACTGTTTTTT.

The chain joins TRBV5-1 to TRBJ2-1; TRBD2 matches 8 bases. The V and J ends lost 0 bases and 7 bases, in that order; junction bases with no gene match: 9. The germline V gene encodes CDR1 SGHRS and CDR2 YFSETQ. This CDR3 has 16 amino acids. CDR3 nucleotide sequence: TGCGCCAGCAGCTTGGTTTCCAGCGGGAGTAGAAATGAGCAGTTCTTC. It encodes CASSLVSSGSRNEQFF.

The V and J genes are TRBV4-1 and TRBJ1-1; no definite D call. The CDR3 sequence is 15 residues long. In germline, CDR1 is MGHRA, CDR2 YSYEKL. Trimming shortened V by 1 base and J by 4 bases, and 13 bases separated the two germline ends. This chain's CDR3 is CASSQAPVRSTEAFF. The CDR3, as DNA: TGCGCCAGCAGCCAAGCCCCCGTACGCAGCACTGAAGCTTTCTTT.

This chain connects TRBV7-9 to TRBJ2-2; D call uncertain. The germline CDR1 and CDR2 sequences are SEHNR and FQNEAQ (reference sequence). The CDR3 has 12 amino acids. Trimming took 2 bases from V and 10 from J, leaving 8 bases between them. The CDR3, as DNA: TGTGCCAGCAGCTTAAGCCCGGCGGAGCTGTTTTTT. Translation: CASSLSPAELFF.

This sequence joins TRBV29-1 and TRBJ2-5, with 9 bases aligning to TRBD1. The germline gives CDR1 SQVTM, CDR2 ANQGSEA. The CDR3 is made up of 15 amino acids. V lost 5 bases and J lost 0; bases outside the gene matches: 7. CDR3 sequence: CSVNGGQGYQETQYF. CDR3 nucleotide sequence: TGCAGCGTTAACGGGGGACAGGGCTACCAAGAGACCCAGTACTTC.

V and J are TRBV27 and TRBJ2-5; weak D call: TRBD2 (5 bases). The CDR3 loop spans 11 amino acids. V dropped 8 bases and J dropped 7 bases, with 11 bases sitting between them. Germline V lookup: CDR1 MNHEY, CDR2 SMNVEV (reference sequence). This chain's CDR3 is CASLEGGTQYF. The CDR3 DNA reads TGTGCCAGCCTTGAGGGTGGGACCCAGTACTTC.

The rearrangement links TRBV6-1 to TRBJ2-5; 8 bases fit TRBD1. Per germline, CDR1 MNHNS and CDR2 SASEGT. J lost 2 bases, V lost 6 bases, and 2 bases had no gene match. The CDR3 runs 13 residues. The CDR3 DNA reads TGTGCCAGCAGAAACAGGGGGCAAGAGACCCAGTACTTC. The encoded protein is CASRNRGQETQYF.

The V call is TRBV4-1, the J call TRBJ2-1, with 11 bases fitting TRBD2. This CDR3 is built from 17 residues. Germline lookup yields CDR1 MGHRA and CDR2 YSYEKL. J lost 7 bases, V lost 3 bases, and 11 bases had no gene match. The CDR3 nucleotides read TGCGCCAGCAGCCACGAAAGTACTAGCGGGAGTAGAAATGAGCAGTTCTTC. Protein sequence: CASSHESTSGSRNEQFF.

This chain joins TRBV27 and TRBJ2-1; D uncertain. Deletions cut 6 bases from V and 3 bases from J, with 12 bases between. CDR1 MNHEY and CDR2 SMNVEV come from the germline V gene (reference sequence). The CDR3 runs 14 residues. CDR3 protein: CASRESGDYNEQFF. CDR3 coding DNA: TGTGCCAGCAGGGAGTCGGGCGACTACAATGAGCAGTTCTTC.

Concerning this clone: The sample holds other DNA sequences that translate to the same CDR3. The V call is TRBV27, the J call TRBJ2-7, with TRBD1 identical over 10 bases. Trimming at V came to 2 bases and at J to 4 bases, leaving 2 bases not matched to a gene. Germline CDR1 is MNHEY and CDR2 is SMNVEV (reference sequence). The CDR3 contains 14 residues. Written as DNA, the CDR3 is TGTGCCAGCAGTTTAGACAGGGGGCGGTACGAGCAGTACTTC. Translation gives CASSLDRGRYEQYF.